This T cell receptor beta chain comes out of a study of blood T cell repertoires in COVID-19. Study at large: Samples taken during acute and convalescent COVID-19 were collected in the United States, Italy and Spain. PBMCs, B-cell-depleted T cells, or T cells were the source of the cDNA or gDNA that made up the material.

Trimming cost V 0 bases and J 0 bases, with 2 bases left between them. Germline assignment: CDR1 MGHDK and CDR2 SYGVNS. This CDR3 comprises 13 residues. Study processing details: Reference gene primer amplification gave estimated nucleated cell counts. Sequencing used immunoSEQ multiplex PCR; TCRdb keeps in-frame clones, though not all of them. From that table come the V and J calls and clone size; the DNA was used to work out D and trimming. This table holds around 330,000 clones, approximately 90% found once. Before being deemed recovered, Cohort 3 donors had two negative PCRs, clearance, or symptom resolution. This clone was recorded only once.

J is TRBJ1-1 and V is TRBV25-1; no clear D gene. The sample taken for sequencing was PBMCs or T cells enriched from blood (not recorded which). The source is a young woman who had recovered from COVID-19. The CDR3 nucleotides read TGTGCCAGCAGTGAATACATGAACACTGAAGCTTTCTTT. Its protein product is CASSEYMNTEAFF.